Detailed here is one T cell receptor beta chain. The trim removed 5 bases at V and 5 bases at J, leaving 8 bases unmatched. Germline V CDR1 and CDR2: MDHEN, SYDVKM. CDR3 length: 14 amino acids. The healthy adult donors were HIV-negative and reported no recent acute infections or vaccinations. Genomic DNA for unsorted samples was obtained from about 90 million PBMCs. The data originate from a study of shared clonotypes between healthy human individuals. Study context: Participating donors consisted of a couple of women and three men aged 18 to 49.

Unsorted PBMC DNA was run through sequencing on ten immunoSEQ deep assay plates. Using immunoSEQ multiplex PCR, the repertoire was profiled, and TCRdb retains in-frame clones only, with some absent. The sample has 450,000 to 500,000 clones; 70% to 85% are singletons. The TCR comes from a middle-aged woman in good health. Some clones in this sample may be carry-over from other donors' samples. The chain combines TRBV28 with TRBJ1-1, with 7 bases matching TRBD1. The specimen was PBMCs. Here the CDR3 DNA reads TGTGCCAGCAGTCAACAGGGGCCTAGGACTGAAGCTTTCTTT. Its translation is CASSQQGPRTEAFF.